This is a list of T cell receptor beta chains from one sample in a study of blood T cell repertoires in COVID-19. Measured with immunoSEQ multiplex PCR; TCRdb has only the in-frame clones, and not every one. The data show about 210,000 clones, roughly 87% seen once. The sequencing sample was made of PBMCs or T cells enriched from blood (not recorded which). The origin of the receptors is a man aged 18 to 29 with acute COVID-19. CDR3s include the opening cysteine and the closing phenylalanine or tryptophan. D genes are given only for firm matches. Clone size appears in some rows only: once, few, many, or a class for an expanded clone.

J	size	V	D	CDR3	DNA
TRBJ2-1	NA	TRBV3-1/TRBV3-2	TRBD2	CASSQDQEREFRNEQFF	TGTGCCAGCAGCCAAGATCAGGAGCGGGAGTTCCGGAATGAGCAGTTCTTC
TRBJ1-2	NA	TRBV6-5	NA	CASGTTNYGYTF	TGTGCCAGCGGGACAACTAACTATGGCTACACCTTC
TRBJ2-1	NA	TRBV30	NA	CAWSWTDNEQFF	TGTGCCTGGAGCTGGACAGACAATGAGCAGTTCTTC
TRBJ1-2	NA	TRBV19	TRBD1	CASANDRGFGYTF	TGTGCCAGCGCCAACGACAGGGGTTTTGGCTACACCTTC
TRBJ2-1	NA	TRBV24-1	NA	CATSDPHDRLEQFF	TGTGCCACCAGTGACCCCCATGACAGGCTTGAGCAGTTCTTC
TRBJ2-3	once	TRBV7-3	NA	CASSLSLGEWGGTDTQYF	TGTGCCAGCAGCTTAAGCCTTGGAGAGTGGGGGGGCACAGATACGCAGTATTTT
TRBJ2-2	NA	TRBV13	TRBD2	CASSLGGGPLATGELFF	TGTGCCAGCAGCTTGGGGGGAGGGCCCTTGGCCACCGGGGAGCTGTTTTTT
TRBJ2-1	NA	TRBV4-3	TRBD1	CASSQAGQSYNEQFF	TGCGCCAGCAGCCAAGCGGGACAGAGTTACAATGAGCAGTTCTTC
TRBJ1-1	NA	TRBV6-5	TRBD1	CASSYSGQGRAFF	TGTGCCAGCAGTTACTCGGGACAGGGAAGAGCTTTCTTT
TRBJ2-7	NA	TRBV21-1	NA	CASRKKPAAEIYEQYF	TGTGCCAGCAGAAAAAAACCTGCGGCAGAAATCTACGAGCAGTACTTC
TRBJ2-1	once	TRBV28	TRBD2	CASSSGLAGVYNEQFF	TGTGCCAGCAGTTCCGGACTAGCGGGAGTCTACAATGAGCAGTTCTTC
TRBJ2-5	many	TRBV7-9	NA	CASSPPRGETQYF	TGTGCCAGCAGCCCCCCAAGGGGGGAGACCCAGTACTTC
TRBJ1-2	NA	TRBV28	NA	CASSLFFSSQGTYGYTF	TGTGCCAGCAGTTTGTTTTTTTCCTCTCAGGGGACCTATGGCTACACCTTC
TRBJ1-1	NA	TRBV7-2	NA	CASILWGEAFF	TGTGCCAGCATCCTTTGGGGGGAGGCTTTCTTT
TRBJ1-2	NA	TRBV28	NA	CATGQFANYGYTF	TGTGCCACCGGACAGTTTGCTAACTATGGCTACACCTTC
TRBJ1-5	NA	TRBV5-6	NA	CASSSDRAFNQPQHF	TGTGCCAGCAGTTCCGACAGAGCTTTCAATCAGCCCCAGCATTTT
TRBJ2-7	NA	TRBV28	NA	CASNRPRAEAYEQYF	TGTGCCAGCAATCGACCCAGAGCGGAGGCCTACGAGCAGTACTTC
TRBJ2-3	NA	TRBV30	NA	CAWSVQGKDTQYF	TGTGCCTGGAGTGTGCAGGGAAAGGATACGCAGTATTTT
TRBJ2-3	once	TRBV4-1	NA	CASSLVAGADTQYF	TGCGCCAGCAGCCTGGTGGCCGGGGCAGATACGCAGTATTTT
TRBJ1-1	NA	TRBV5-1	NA	CASSFSGQLNTEAFF	TGCGCCAGCAGCTTTAGTGGACAGTTGAACACTGAAGCTTTCTTT
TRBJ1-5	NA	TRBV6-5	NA	CASSYSHDVAQPQHF	TGTGCCAGCAGTTACTCGCATGATGTAGCTCAGCCCCAGCATTTT
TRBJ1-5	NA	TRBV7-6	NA	CASSPGALGNQPQHF	TGTGCCAGCAGCCCTGGGGCCCTGGGCAATCAGCCCCAGCATTTT
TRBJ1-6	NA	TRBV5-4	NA	CASSRSGSSYNSPLHF	TGTGCCAGCAGCCGAAGCGGTAGCTCCTATAATTCACCCCTCCACTTT
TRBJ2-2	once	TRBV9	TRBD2	CASRGTSGRAGELFF	TGTGCCAGCAGGGGAACTAGCGGGAGAGCCGGGGAGCTGTTTTTT
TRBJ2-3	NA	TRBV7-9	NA	CASSLDLRGDTQYF	TGTGCCAGCAGCTTAGATTTGAGAGGAGATACGCAGTATTTT
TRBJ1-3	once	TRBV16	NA	CASSHSGAAPSGNTIYF	TGTGCCAGCAGCCATTCCGGAGCAGCTCCCTCTGGAAACACCATATATTTT
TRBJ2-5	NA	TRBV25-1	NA	CASSVLLHGLGETQYF	TGTGCCAGCAGTGTACTTTTACACGGGTTGGGAGAGACCCAGTACTTC
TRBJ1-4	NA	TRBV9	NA	CASSVIEKSNEKLFF	TGTGCCAGCAGCGTCATCGAGAAATCTAATGAAAAACTGTTTTTT
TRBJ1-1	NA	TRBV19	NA	CASSNRVGTEAFF	TGTGCCAGTAGTAACAGGGTCGGCACTGAAGCTTTCTTT
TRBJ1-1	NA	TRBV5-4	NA	CASSPDSMNTEAFF	TGTGCCAGCAGCCCAGACAGTATGAACACTGAAGCTTTCTTT
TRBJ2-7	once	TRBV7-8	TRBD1	CASGRTGGTDEQYF	TGTGCAAGCGGGAGGACAGGGGGCACCGACGAGCAGTACTTC
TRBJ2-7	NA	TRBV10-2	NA	CASSEKRESSYEQYF	TGCGCCAGCAGTGAGAAGCGTGAGAGCTCCTACGAGCAGTACTTC
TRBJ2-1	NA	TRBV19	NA	CASTYRGYNEQFF	TGTGCCAGTACTTACCGCGGGTACAATGAGCAGTTCTTC
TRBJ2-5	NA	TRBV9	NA	CASSSTSPGTQYF	TGTGCCAGCAGCTCCACATCTCCGGGGACCCAGTACTTC
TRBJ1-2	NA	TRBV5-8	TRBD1	CASSSPPDRVKGYTF	TGTGCCAGCAGCTCCCCCCCGGACAGGGTAAAAGGCTACACCTTC
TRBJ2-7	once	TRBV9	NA	CASSARDEQYF	TGTGCCAGCAGCGCCAGGGATGAGCAGTACTTC
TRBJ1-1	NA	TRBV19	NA	CASSVSMNTEAFF	TGTGCCAGTTCAGTTTCCATGAACACTGAAGCTTTCTTT
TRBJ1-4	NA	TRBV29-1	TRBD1	CSAADRGNEKLFF	TGCAGCGCCGCGGACAGGGGGAATGAAAAACTGTTTTTT
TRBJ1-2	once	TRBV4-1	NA	CASSQGGGYTF	TGCGCCAGCAGCCAGGGCGGGGGCTACACCTTC
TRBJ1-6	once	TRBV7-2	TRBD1	CASNLQGKTSNSPLHF	TGTGCCAGCAACCTACAGGGGAAAACCTCAAATTCACCCCTCCACTTT
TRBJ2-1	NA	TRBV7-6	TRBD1	CASSLEGGFGYNEQFF	TGTGCCAGCAGCTTAGAAGGGGGCTTTGGTTACAATGAGCAGTTCTTC
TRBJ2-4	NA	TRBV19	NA	CASTLAKNIQYF	TGTGCCAGTACCCTAGCCAAAAACATTCAGTACTTC
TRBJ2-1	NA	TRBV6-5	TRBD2	CASRPGLAGDEQFF	TGTGCCAGCAGGCCCGGACTAGCGGGAGATGAGCAGTTCTTC
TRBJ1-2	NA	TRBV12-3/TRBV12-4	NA	CASSEGDGYTF	TGTGCCAGCAGTGAGGGGGATGGCTACACCTTC
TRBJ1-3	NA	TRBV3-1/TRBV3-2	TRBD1	CASSPNNRDSGSGNTIYF	TGTGCCAGCAGCCCTAACAACCGGGACAGCGGCTCTGGAAACACCATATATTTT
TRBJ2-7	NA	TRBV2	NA	CGSGGPSYEQYF	TGCGGTTCGGGGGGCCCCTCCTACGAGCAGTACTTC
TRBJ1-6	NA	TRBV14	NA	CASSQAGAGSPLHF	TGTGCCAGCAGCCAAGCAGGGGCTGGGTCACCCCTCCACTTT
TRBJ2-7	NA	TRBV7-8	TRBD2	CASSLTRSGRAYEQYF	TGTGCCAGCAGCTTGACGAGAAGCGGGAGGGCTTACGAGCAGTACTTC
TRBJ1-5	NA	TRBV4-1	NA	CASSQLAGDGQPQHF	TGCGCCAGCAGCCAACTCGCAGGGGACGGACAGCCCCAGCATTTT
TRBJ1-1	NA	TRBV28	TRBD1	CASRTDYRGRENTEAFF	TGTGCCAGCCGAACTGATTACAGGGGCCGGGAGAACACTGAAGCTTTCTTT
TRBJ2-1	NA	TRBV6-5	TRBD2	CASSYSGRAGEQFF	TGTGCCAGCAGTTACAGTGGGAGGGCCGGTGAGCAGTTCTTC
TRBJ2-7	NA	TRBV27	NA	CASAGYSPGPYEQYF	TGTGCCAGCGCCGGATACAGTCCTGGCCCCTACGAGCAGTACTTC
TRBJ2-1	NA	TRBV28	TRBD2	CASSLWEGSNEQFF	TGTGCCAGCAGTTTGTGGGAGGGAAGCAATGAGCAGTTCTTC